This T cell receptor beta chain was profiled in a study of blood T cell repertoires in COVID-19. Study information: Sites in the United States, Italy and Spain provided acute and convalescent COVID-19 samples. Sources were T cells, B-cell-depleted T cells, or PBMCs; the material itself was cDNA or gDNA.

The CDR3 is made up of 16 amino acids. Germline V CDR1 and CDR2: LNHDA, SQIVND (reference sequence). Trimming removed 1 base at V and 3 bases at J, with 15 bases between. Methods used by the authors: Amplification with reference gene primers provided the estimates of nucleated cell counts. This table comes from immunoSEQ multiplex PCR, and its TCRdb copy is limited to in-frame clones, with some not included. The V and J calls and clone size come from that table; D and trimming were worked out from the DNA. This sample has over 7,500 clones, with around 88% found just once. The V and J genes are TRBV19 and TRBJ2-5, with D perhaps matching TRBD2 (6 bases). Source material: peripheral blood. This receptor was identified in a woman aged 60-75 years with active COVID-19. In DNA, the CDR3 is TGTGCCAGTAGTATAGGACCCCGGCCGGGGGAAGAGACCCAGTACTTC. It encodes CASSIGPRPGEETQYF.